The 5 T cell receptor beta chains below were found in one sample sequenced in a study of technical replicates of blood from a handful of donors. TCRdb's table, derived via immunoSEQ multiplex PCR, lists solely in-frame clones and lacks some. The profile shows tens of thousands of clones, almost 99% of them singletons. The sequenced material came from T cells isolated from PBMCs. The receptors were gathered from a human donor in good health.

The genes are TRBV11-2 and TRBJ2-1, with 8 bases identical to TRBD2. The germline CDR1 and CDR2 sequences are SGHAT and FQNNGV. The CDR3 loop spans 15 amino acids. Trimming removed 4 bases from V and 6 bases from J; junction bases left unmatched: 8. CDR3 amino acids: CASSYSGSFTNEQFF. The CDR3, as DNA: TGTGCCAGCAGCTACAGCGGGAGTTTCACCAATGAGCAGTTCTTC.

The chain uses TRBV6-1 and TRBJ1-4; 11 bases fit TRBD1. There are 14 residues in the CDR3. V was pared by 5 bases and J by 8 bases, with 4 bases of the junction left unmatched. Germline V gene data show CDR1 as MNHNS and CDR2 as SASEGT. CDR3 nucleotide sequence: TGTGCCAGCAGTCAAGGGACAGGGGGGGAAAAACTGTTTTTT. Translating gives CASSQGTGGEKLFF.

The rearrangement uses TRBV7-2 and TRBJ2-5; possibly TRBD2 for D (5 bases). This CDR3 contains 15 residues. CDR1 SGHTA and CDR2 FQGNSA come from the germline V gene. Trimming took off 0 bases at V and 6 bases at J, with 14 bases between the two ends. The CDR3 region has the DNA TGTGCCAGCAGCTTAGCGCTTGAGGGATTGCAGACCCAGTACTTC. As protein: CASSLALEGLQTQYF.

This rearrangement joins TRBV29-1 to TRBJ1-2, with a weak D call TRBD1 (5 bases). The V gene lost 2 bases and the J gene lost 4 bases, with 5 bases spanning the gap. The CDR3 is 11 amino acids. Germline V gives CDR1 SQVTM, CDR2 ANQGSEA. This CDR3 is CSVETGYGYTF. The CDR3 nucleotides are TGCAGCGTTGAAACAGGCTATGGCTACACCTTC.

The chain carries TRBV2 and TRBJ1-2; 10 bases align to TRBD1. Germline CDR1 reads SNHLY; CDR2 reads FYNNEI. The ends lost 7 bases at V and 2 bases at J; junction bases unmatched: 7. The CDR3 is made up of 15 amino acids. The CDR3 sequence: CASTLTGGRNYGYTF. The CDR3 DNA follows: TGTGCCAGCACCCTGACAGGGGGCAGAAACTATGGCTACACCTTC.